Presented here are 30 T cell receptor beta chains from one specimen sequenced in a study of T cell responses to AZD1222 COVID-19 vaccine. Clones were read by immunoSEQ multiplex PCR, and TCRdb kept only the in-frame ones, dropping some. Of over 150,000 clones detected, over 85% appear once; the ten largest clones hold 0.95% to 1.3%. Here the sequenced sample was peripheral blood, taken 28 days after the second dose of the MenACWY control vaccine. The receptors originated from an adult who received the MenACWY meningococcal vaccine as a control.

The chain has TRBV20-1 and TRBJ1-1; D unresolved. This CDR3 is built from 11 residues. In germline, CDR1 is DFQATT, CDR2 SNEGSKA (reference sequence). V was cut by 0 bases and J by 12 bases, with 11 bases left in between. DNA for the CDR3: TGCAGTGCTAGAGATCAGAGGATAACTTTCTTT. This sequence encodes CSARDQRITFF.

This sequence joins TRBV5-6 and TRBJ1-5; tentatively, D is TRBD1 (6 bases). The length of the CDR3 is 14 residues. Germline CDR1 SGHDT, CDR2 YYEEEE. Trimming removed 2 bases from V and 4 bases from J, with 10 bases in between. The CDR3 sequence: CASSLRGGNQPQHF. The CDR3 bases are TGTGCCAGCAGCTTAAGAGGGGGTAATCAGCCCCAGCATTTT.

The rearrangement joins TRBV5-1 to TRBJ1-1, with 8 bases fitting TRBD1. Germline CDR1 SGHRS, CDR2 YFSETQ. V dropped 3 bases and J dropped 1; count of bases not matched to a gene: 5. The CDR3 is made up of 15 amino acids. The CDR3: CASSWEDRANTEAFF. The CDR3, as DNA: TGCGCCAGCAGCTGGGAGGACAGGGCGAACACTGAAGCTTTCTTT. The full variable domain, its missing parts supplied by reference TRBV5-1 and TRBJ1-1, is KAGVTQTPRYLIKTRGQQVTLSCSPISGHRSVSWYQQTPGQGLQFLFEYFSETQRNKGNFPGRFSGRQFSNSRSEMNVSTLELGDSALYLCASSWEDRANTEAFFGQGTRLTVV.

The V and J genes are TRBV18 and TRBJ2-1, with 8 positions matching TRBD2. The CDR3 runs 14 residues. Germline CDR1 reads KGHSH; CDR2 reads LQKENI. The V gene end was trimmed by 1 base and the J gene end by 9 bases; junction bases not matched to a gene: 5. The CDR3 here is CASSPRAGGSEQFF. As DNA, the CDR3 is TGTGCCAGCTCACCACGGGCGGGAGGCAGTGAGCAGTTCTTC.

This clone was counted a single time. The J gene is TRBJ2-1, the V gene TRBV29-1, with D possibly TRBD2 on 6 matching bases. This CDR3 has 13 amino acids. Trimming removed 6 bases at V and 8 bases at J, with 17 bases between. The germline CDR1 and CDR2 sequences are SQVTM and ANQGSEA. The CDR3 reads CSVSGTGPYEQFF. CDR3 nucleotides: TGCAGCGTCTCCGGGACTGGTCCCTATGAGCAGTTCTTC.

The V call is TRBV2, the J call TRBJ2-1, with D uncertain. CDR3 length: 12 residues. Trimming removed 5 bases at V and 6 bases at J, with 8 bases between. Germline CDR1 SNHLY, CDR2 FYNNEI. CDR3 residues: CASSRSTNEQFF. CDR3 sequence (DNA): TGTGCCAGCAGTCGAAGTACCAATGAGCAGTTCTTC.

The V gene is TRBV7-8, the J gene TRBJ1-1; D is unclear. The CDR3 covers 12 residues. From germline, CDR1 is SGHVS and CDR2 FQNEAQ. The V end lost 3 bases, the J end lost 5 bases, and 7 bases lay between the germline ends. DNA for the CDR3: TGTGCCAGCAGCTTCGGCCCGACTGAAGCTTTCTTT. As protein: CASSFGPTEAFF. Full variable domain (missing parts from reference TRBV7-8 and TRBJ1-1): GAGVSQSPRYKVAKRGQDVALRCDPISGHVSLFWYQQALGQGPEFLTYFQNEAQLDKSGLPSDRFFAERPEGSVSTLKIQRTQQEDSAVYLCASSFGPTEAFFGQGTRLTVV.

This chain links TRBV19 with TRBJ1-5; TRBD1 matches 7 bases. The CDR3 is made up of 14 amino acids. The germline V gene has CDR1 LNHDA and CDR2 SQIVND (reference sequence). This chain's CDR3 is CASKETGLNQPQHF. DNA of the CDR3: TGTGCATCAAAGGAGACAGGGCTCAATCAGCCCCAGCATTTT. The complete variable domain, with remaining parts taken from reference TRBV19 and TRBJ1-5, reads DGGITQSPKYLFRKEGQNVTLSCEQNLNHDAMYWYRQDPGQGLRLIYYSQIVNDFQKGDIAEGYSVSREKKESFPLTVTSAQKNPTAFYLCASKETGLNQPQHFGDGTRLSIL.

J is TRBJ1-6 and V is TRBV3-1 (or the pseudogene TRBV3-2), with D hard to call. This CDR3 comprises 12 residues. Germline V gene lookup returns CDR1 LGHDT and CDR2 YNNKEL (reference sequence). Trimming removed 6 bases at V and 2 bases at J, with 2 bases between. The CDR3 sequence is CASRAYNSPLHF. As DNA, the CDR3 is TGTGCCAGCAGAGCCTATAATTCACCCCTCCACTTT.

This clone has just one count. The J gene is TRBJ2-7, the V gene TRBV2, with 10 bases aligning to TRBD1. Germline CDR1 and CDR2: SNHLY and FYNNEI. The CDR3 runs to 15 residues. J lost 4 bases, V lost 7 bases, and 10 bases had no gene match. The CDR3 coding sequence is TGTGCCAGCAACCTAGGACAGGGGGGAGGGTACGAGCAGTACTTC. Protein product: CASNLGQGGGYEQYF.

The chain employs TRBV6-5 and TRBJ1-1; no firm D call. This CDR3 has 12 residues. Germline CDR1 reads MNHEY; CDR2 reads SVGAGI. Between the trimmed V and J ends, which lost 7 bases and 2 bases, there was a span of 8 bases. CDR3 protein: CASTRGNTEAFF. CDR3 bases: TGTGCCAGCACGCGGGGTAACACTGAAGCTTTCTTT.

This chain uses TRBV6-1 with TRBJ2-7; 9 bases line up with TRBD2. The CDR3 contains 16 residues. Germline CDR1 is MNHNS and CDR2 is SASEGT. The junction had 9 bases not matched to a gene; V was cut back by 4 bases and J by 2 bases. This chain's CDR3 is CASSVPSSGGPYEQYF. CDR3 sequence (DNA): TGTGCCAGCAGTGTCCCTAGTAGCGGGGGACCCTACGAGCAGTACTTC.

The chain uses TRBV6-2 or TRBV6-3 and TRBJ1-5, with D possibly matching TRBD1 (5 bases). The CDR3 spans 15 residues. Between the trimmed V and J ends, which lost 0 bases and 0 bases, there was a span of 6 bases. Germline lookup yields CDR1 MNHEY and CDR2 SVGEGT. In nucleotides, the CDR3 is TGTGCCAGCAGTTACTCTAGGGGTAGCAATCAGCCCCAGCATTTT. Amino acids: CASSYSRGSNQPQHF.

This chain uses TRBV7-8 with TRBJ1-2; D unclear. The CDR3 runs to 11 residues. Looked up from germline, CDR1 is SGHVS and CDR2 is FQNEAQ. Trimming removed 4 bases at V and 5 bases at J, with 5 bases between. CDR3 in DNA: TGTGCCAGCAGCTCCGGTTATGGCTACACCTTC. Translating gives CASSSGYGYTF.

The chain employs TRBV4-3 and TRBJ1-6; D gene uncertain. V gave up 0 bases and J gave up 7 bases, with 13 bases separating them. The CDR3 contains 16 residues. CDR1 is LGHNA, CDR2 YSLEER, per germline. The CDR3 sequence: CASSQDPQILNSPLHF. CDR3 DNA: TGCGCCAGCAGCCAAGACCCACAGATACTCAATTCACCCCTCCACTTT.

This chain links TRBV7-3 with TRBJ1-1; D gene ambiguous. The germline V gene encodes CDR1 SGHTA and CDR2 FQGTGA. V was clipped by 2 bases and J by 5 bases, with 12 bases between them. This CDR3 is built from 14 residues. The CDR3 coding sequence is TGTGCCAGCAGCTTAGCACCCTCCGTGACTGAAGCTTTCTTT. Translation gives CASSLAPSVTEAFF.

This CDR3 reads CASSDTGGTYGYTF. The CDR3 bases are TGTGCCAGCAGTGACACAGGGGGTACCTATGGCTACACCTTC. The V call is TRBV28, the J call TRBJ1-2, with 8 bases that match TRBD1. The CDR3 totals 14 residues. V dropped 5 bases and J dropped 4; count of bases not matched to a gene: 6. The germline CDR1 and CDR2 sequences are MDHEN and SYDVKM.

V is TRBV2 and J is TRBJ1-1; tentatively, D is TRBD1 (5 bases). Trimming shortened V by 7 bases and J by 0 bases, and 12 bases separated the two germline ends. The germline gives CDR1 SNHLY, CDR2 FYNNEI. The CDR3 covers 14 residues. The DNA for the CDR3 is TGTGCCAGCACAGGGCAACGAATGAACACTGAAGCTTTCTTT. Amino acids: CASTGQRMNTEAFF.

J is TRBJ1-2 and V is TRBV4-2; 10 nucleotides align to TRBD1. CDR1 is LGHNA and CDR2 is YNFKEQ in the germline V gene. The V gene end was trimmed by 4 bases and the J gene end by 7 bases; junction bases not matched to a gene: 9. The CDR3 has 15 residues. CDR3 in amino acids: CASSRSWTGGSGYTF. The DNA for the CDR3 is TGTGCCAGCAGCCGCTCCTGGACAGGGGGGAGTGGCTACACCTTC.

This rearrangement joins TRBV7-2 to TRBJ1-2; 9 nucleotides line up with TRBD1. There are 16 residues in the CDR3. Trimming took 4 bases from V and 2 from J; bases not matched to a gene: 8. Germline V CDR1 and CDR2: SGHTA, FQGNSA. The CDR3 DNA reads as TGTGCCAGCAGCTCCGGCCCCGGGACAGGGAACTATGGCTACACCTTC. It translates to CASSSGPGTGNYGYTF.

This rearrangement joins TRBV5-1 to TRBJ1-1; D not certain. This CDR3 region has 13 residues. Trimming pared 0 bases from V and 4 bases from J, leaving 7 bases between. Germline-derived CDR1 and CDR2 are SGHRS and YFSETQ. This CDR3 reads CASSLAGITEAFF. For the CDR3, the DNA is TGCGCCAGCAGCTTGGCCGGTATCACTGAAGCTTTCTTT.

The chain carries TRBV7-2 and TRBJ1-1; no definite D call. V shed 1 base and J shed 1 base, with 10 bases lying between them. The CDR3 extends over 15 amino acids. Germline CDR1 is SGHTA and CDR2 is FQGNSA. The CDR3 sequence: CASSLVRNRNTEAFF. The CDR3 DNA reads as TGTGCCAGCAGCTTAGTGCGTAACAGGAACACTGAAGCTTTCTTT.

J is TRBJ1-1 and V is TRBV11-3; the D is unclear. With 1 base removed from V and 4 bases from J, the gap between germline ends came to 7 bases. The CDR3 is made up of 13 amino acids. Germline V lookup: CDR1 SGHNT, CDR2 YENEEA. CDR3: CASSLGPSTEAFF. The CDR3 coding sequence is TGTGCCAGCAGCTTAGGACCGAGCACTGAAGCTTTCTTT. The full variable domain, in which reference TRBV11-3 and TRBJ1-1 provide the parts outside the CDR3, is EAGVVQSPRYKIIEKKQPVAFWCNPISGHNTLYWYLQNLGQGPELLIRYENEEAVDDSQLPKDRFSAERLKGVDSTLKIQPAELGDSAVYLCASSLGPSTEAFFGQGTRLTVV.

The chain uses TRBV24-1 and TRBJ1-1, with 10 bases lining up with TRBD1. The CDR3 runs to 16 residues. Per the germline V gene, CDR1 is KGHDR and CDR2 is SFDVKD. V dropped 2 bases and J dropped 0; count of bases not matched to a gene: 2. CDR3 loop: CATSDSGTGVNTEAFF. For the CDR3, the DNA is TGTGCCACCAGTGATTCTGGGACAGGGGTGAACACTGAAGCTTTCTTT.

The gene calls are TRBV19 and TRBJ1-2; the D is unclear. Germline values: CDR1 LNHDA, CDR2 SQIVND (reference sequence). This CDR3 has 14 amino acids. Trimming stripped 2 bases from V and 8 bases from J, with 15 bases between. The CDR3 bases are TGTGCCAGTAGTATAAGGCGGACCTCCGGAGGCTACACCTTC. This encodes CASSIRRTSGGYTF.

DNA for the CDR3: TGTGCCACCAGCAGAGAGCAAGGGTTGGGCTACAATGAGCAGTTCTTC. Residues: CATSREQGLGYNEQFF. This rearrangement joins TRBV15 to TRBJ2-1; D is unclear. Between the trimmed V and J ends, which lost 0 bases and 3 bases, there was a span of 12 bases. The CDR3 totals 16 residues. Germline CDR1 LNHNV, CDR2 YYDKDF (reference sequence). Based on the CDR3 plus reference TRBV15 and TRBJ2-1, the full variable domain is DAMVIQNPRYQVTQFGKPVTLSCSQTLNHNVMYWYQQKSSQAPKLLFHYYDKDFNNEADTPDNFQSRRPNTSFCFLDIRSPGLGDTAMYLCATSREQGLGYNEQFFGPGTRLTVL.

V is TRBV11-2 and J is TRBJ1-1; the match to TRBD1 covers 9 bases. Trimming removed 5 bases from V and 3 bases from J; junction bases left unmatched: 1. Looked up from germline, CDR1 is SGHAT and CDR2 is FQNNGV. This CDR3 has 13 residues. CDR3 in DNA: TGTGCCAGCAGCCGGACAGGGGACACTGAAGCTTTCTTT. It encodes CASSRTGDTEAFF.

The chain combines TRBV19 with TRBJ2-7; TRBD2 matches 8 bases. CDR3 length: 17 residues. Germline CDR1 and CDR2: LNHDA and SQIVND (reference sequence). V gave up 5 bases and J gave up 2 bases; unmatched junction bases: 14. The CDR3 sequence: CASSLAGGPLGTYEQYF. For the CDR3, the DNA is TGTGCCAGTAGTCTTGCGGGGGGCCCCTTGGGAACCTACGAGCAGTACTTC.

The chain links TRBV7-2 to TRBJ2-1, with TRBD1 matching 7 bases. Per the germline V gene, CDR1 is SGHTA and CDR2 is FQGNSA. CDR3 length: 17 residues. J gave up 4 bases and V 3 bases, and 12 bases lay outside the gene matches. For the CDR3, the DNA is TGTGCCAGCAGCTTGCTCCCAGGGGGATTGCTGTACAATGAGCAGTTCTTC. Its translation is CASSLLPGGLLYNEQFF. Full variable domain (remainder filled in from reference TRBV7-2 and TRBJ2-1): GAGVSQSPSNKVTEKGKDVELRCDPISGHTALYWYRQSLGQGLEFLIYFQGNSAPDKSGLPSDRFSAERTGGSVSTLTIQRTQQEDSAVYLCASSLLPGGLLYNEQFFGPGTRLTVL.

The rearrangement links TRBV2 to TRBJ1-5; D possibly corresponds to TRBD1 (5 bases). This CDR3 is built from 14 residues. Trimming shortened V by 6 bases and J by 7 bases, and 16 bases separated the two germline ends. CDR1 and CDR2 from the germline V gene are SNHLY and FYNNEI. The CDR3 loop reads CASSVLGPRQPQHF. For the CDR3, the DNA is TGTGCCAGCAGCGTATTGGGACCGAGGCAGCCCCAGCATTTT.